The rows below give T cell receptor beta chains drawn from one sample of a study of CXCR3-negative and CXCR3-positive naive CD8 T cells. TCRdb re-called the 5' RACE reads; every CDR3 protein appears as one record, without DNA. The sample's table shows some 61,000 distinct CDR3 sequences. Source material: naive CXCR3- CD8+ T cells from blood. These receptors were obtained from a human donor in good health. Some clones in this sample may be carry-over from other donors' samples. Both conserved end residues are part of each CDR3.

V gene	J gene	CDR3 protein
TRBV14	TRBJ2-5	CASSQAGTTGTQYF
TRBV13	TRBJ2-1	CASSSGLAGISYNEQFF
TRBV28	TRBJ2-7	CASSRDSYEQYF
TRBV6-5	TRBJ1-1	CASSRGTIKNTEAFF
TRBV11-3	TRBJ2-7	CASSPGGSYEQYF
TRBV12-3/TRBV12-4	TRBJ1-1	CASTKYGTEAFF
TRBV29-1	TRBJ2-1	CSVEMPAYPEQFF
TRBV11-2	TRBJ2-7	CASSSQGGYEQYF
TRBV6-5	TRBJ2-1	CASSYRGTGNEQFF
TRBV7-9	TRBJ1-2	CASSPVSAGDNYGYTF
TRBV21-1	TRBJ2-3	CASAGGTGKEDTQYF
TRBV28	TRBJ2-7	CASSLMGLAGVHEQYF
TRBV7-9	TRBJ2-1	CASSLAVAEQFF
TRBV12-3/TRBV12-4	TRBJ2-3	CASSFRGSTDTQYF
TRBV29-1	TRBJ1-2	CSVEGGVLGYTF
TRBV12-3/TRBV12-4	TRBJ2-2	CASSGALAGTGELFF
TRBV27	TRBJ2-7	CASSSSRGGLSYEQYF
TRBV6-6	TRBJ2-7	CASSSHSPQTVLSYEQYF
TRBV10-1	TRBJ2-3	CASSESCGTGLTDTQYF
TRBV28	TRBJ2-7	CASSSTRTGLEQYF
TRBV7-9	TRBJ2-1	CASSLEGRTGDEQFF
TRBV20-1	TRBJ2-2	CSANPRESGRGELFF
TRBV29-1	TRBJ1-2	CSVSAGGAYGYTF
TRBV29-1	TRBJ2-7	CSVSGPDVEQYF
TRBV29-1	TRBJ1-2	CSVGGDSLYGYTF
TRBV9	TRBJ1-5	CASSGGLGGGSNQPQHF
TRBV7-3	TRBJ2-1	CASSAGTSGIGSYNEQFF
TRBV19	TRBJ2-3	CASSIGQGARDTQYF
TRBV29-1	TRBJ1-5	CSVEDRPHPDQPQHF
TRBV29-1	TRBJ2-7	CSVEGSRDGSYEQYF
TRBV7-9	TRBJ2-2	CASSLGGTGELFF
TRBV7-9	TRBJ1-4	CASSQDGERNEKLFF
TRBV29-1	TRBJ1-2	CSVETGNYGYTF
TRBV20-1	TRBJ1-2	CSARDSSNYGYTF
TRBV5-5	TRBJ2-7	CASSLDRGSPRYEQYF
TRBV28	TRBJ1-1	CASTGRGLAEAFF
TRBV7-9	TRBJ2-7	CASSDTVISYEQYF
TRBV29-1	TRBJ2-2	CSVEVSVNTGELFF
TRBV29-1	TRBJ2-7	CSVLDRGYYEQYF
TRBV21-1	TRBJ2-1	CASTLRGLAGRSYNEQFF
TRBV7-2	TRBJ2-1	CASSLGHWADEFF